This T cell receptor beta chain was identified in a study of blood T cell repertoires in COVID-19. Trimming left V 3 bases short and J 1 base short, with 10 bases between. CDR1 SGHRS and CDR2 YFSETQ come from the germline V gene. The CDR3 is 14 residues long. Clones were read by immunoSEQ multiplex PCR, and TCRdb kept only the in-frame ones, dropping some. The sample has 130,000 to 150,000 clones, 88% seen once. Sequences were obtained from PBMCs or T cells enriched from blood (not recorded which). The receptor's source is a young woman with acute COVID-19. This chain joins TRBV5-1 and TRBJ1-1, with D maybe TRBD1 (6 bases). The CDR3: CASSSGQSNTEAFF. The DNA of the CDR3 is TGCGCCAGCAGCTCCGGACAGTCGAACACTGAAGCTTTCTTT.